These T cell receptor beta chains were read from a single sample in a study of T-cell reconstitution after alpha-beta-depleted transplantation in children. One entry per CDR3 protein, called by TCRdb with MiXCR from the PCR reads. The sample has under 750,000 distinct CDR3 sequences; 20% to 25% are singletons. The sample was PBMCs, mostly from graft donor cells, taken 360 days after TCRalphabeta/CD19-depleted stem cell transplant. These receptors all come from a boy in the first two years of life who had a stem cell transplant for acute myeloid leukemia, so the T cells may come from the graft donor. Both conserved end residues are part of each CDR3. Each record gives: D gene, CDR3 length, J gene, clone size, V gene, CDR3 protein, CDR3 DNA. The D gene is left open where the match is weak. Not all rows give a size; the values are once, few, many and, for expanded clones, a class.

NA | 16 | TRBJ1-1 | few | TRBV4-2 | CASSQTAGGANTEAFF | TGTGCCAGCAGCCAAACGGCAGGAGGGGCGAACACTGAAGCTTTCTTT
NA | 15 | TRBJ2-2 | many | TRBV6-5 | CASSPGSTDVGELFF | TGTGCCAGCAGTCCCGGCAGCACCGACGTCGGGGAGCTGTTTTTT
TRBD1 | 13 | TRBJ1-2 | few | TRBV20-1 | CSAPEGQSYGYTF | TGCAGTGCCCCAGAGGGACAGAGCTATGGCTACACCTTC
NA | 14 | TRBJ2-4 | NA | TRBV13 | CASSLGRSGDIQYF | TGTGCCAGCAGCCTAGGGAGGTCCGGGGACATTCAGTACTTC
NA | 13 | TRBJ2-7 | NA | TRBV20-1 | CSARGRRGLEQYF | TGCAGTGCTAGGGGACGGCGTGGTCTGGAGCAGTACTTC
NA | 15 | TRBJ1-5 | many | TRBV9 | CASSDGVGLDQPQHF | TGTGCCAGCAGCGATGGCGTCGGGCTAGATCAGCCCCAGCATTTT
NA | 14 | TRBJ1-4 | few | TRBV6-5 | CASSTDRRTEKLFF | TGTGCCAGCAGTACCGACAGGCGGACTGAAAAACTGTTTTTT
NA | 17 | TRBJ2-3 | few | TRBV5-1 | CASSLDGTPASTDTQYF | TGCGCCAGCAGCTTGGATGGGACGCCAGCCAGCACAGATACGCAGTATTTT
TRBD1 | 15 | TRBJ2-7 | many | TRBV20-1 | CSARSTGGEPYEQYF | TGCAGTGCTAGATCGACAGGGGGAGAGCCCTACGAGCAGTACTTC
TRBD2 | 14 | TRBJ2-3 | few | TRBV29-1 | CSAGSGATANTQYF | TGCAGCGCGGGTAGCGGGGCCACTGCGAATACGCAGTATTTT
TRBD1 | 23 | TRBJ2-1 | NA | TRBV5-1 | CASSSPVELMDRGPSSSYNEQFF | TGCGCCAGCAGCTCCCCGGTCGAATTAATGGACAGGGGCCCCTCCAGCTCCTACAATGAGCAGTTCTTC
NA | 17 | TRBJ2-2 | NA | TRBV2 | CASSQMTPLSNTGELFF | TGTGCCAGCAGTCAAATGACACCCTTGTCGAACACCGGGGAGCTGTTTTTT
NA | 16 | TRBJ2-2 | NA | TRBV7-8 | CASSSATRMNTGELFF | TGTGCCAGCAGCTCAGCGACTAGAATGAACACCGGGGAGCTGTTTTTT
NA | 16 | TRBJ2-3 | many | TRBV20-1 | CSAREHSGLGTDTQYF | TGCAGTGCTAGAGAGCATTCGGGGTTAGGCACAGATACGCAGTATTTT
NA | 17 | TRBJ2-3 | few | TRBV7-8 | CASSLGGGGLSTDTQYF | TGTGCCAGCAGCTTAGGTGGAGGGGGGCTCAGCACAGATACGCAGTATTTT
TRBD1 | 15 | TRBJ2-7 | many | TRBV4-3 | CASSQDGGQGDEQYF | TGCGCCAGCAGCCAAGATGGAGGACAGGGGGACGAGCAGTACTTC
NA | 13 | TRBJ2-3 | NA | TRBV5-8 | CASSLPDSDTQYF | TGTGCCAGCAGCCTCCCCGACTCAGATACGCAGTATTTT
TRBD1 | 15 | TRBJ1-2 | few | TRBV12-3/TRBV12-4 | CASSLRGTVGDGYTF | TGTGCCAGCAGTTTACGTGGGACAGTGGGGGATGGCTACACCTTC
TRBD1 | 16 | TRBJ2-5 | NA | TRBV28 | CASSRTGTGEQAAQYF | TGTGCCAGCAGTAGGACGGGGACAGGGGAGCAAGCGGCCCAGTACTTC
NA | 18 | TRBJ2-3 | NA | TRBV24-1 | CATSDLPKGSFDTDTQYF | TGTGCCACCAGTGATCTTCCCAAGGGGAGTTTTGACACAGATACGCAGTATTTT
TRBD2 | 16 | TRBJ2-5 | NA | TRBV7-2 | CASSLWSGGPRETQYF | TGTGCCAGCAGCTTATGGAGCGGGGGGCCGAGGGAGACCCAGTACTTC
NA | 16 | TRBJ2-7 | few | TRBV12-3/TRBV12-4 | CASSLAPGRVSYEQYF | TGTGCCAGCAGTTTAGCGCCCGGTCGAGTATCCTACGAGCAGTACTTC
NA | 13 | TRBJ2-1 | NA | TRBV13 | CASSLYSPYEQFF | TGTGCCAGCAGCTTGTACTCCCCCTATGAGCAGTTCTTC
NA | 13 | TRBJ2-5 | few | TRBV29-1 | CSVESQHQETQYF | TGCAGCGTTGAAAGTCAGCACCAAGAGACCCAGTACTTC
NA | 13 | TRBJ1-1 | few | TRBV4-3 | CASSQDPGTKAFF | TGCGCCAGCAGCCAAGATCCAGGGACCAAAGCTTTCTTT
TRBD1 | 14 | TRBJ2-1 | many | TRBV20-1 | CSAPGTGGYNEQFF | TGCAGTGCACCCGGGACAGGAGGGTATAATGAGCAGTTCTTC
NA | 14 | TRBJ1-4 | many | TRBV12-3/TRBV12-4 | CASSFLRRSEKLFF | TGTGCCAGCAGTTTCCTAAGGCGTTCTGAAAAACTGTTTTTT
TRBD1 | 14 | TRBJ1-6 | many | TRBV20-1 | CSARTDRGLVPLHF | TGCAGTGCTAGAACGGACAGGGGGCTAGTCCCCCTCCACTTT
NA | 15 | TRBJ2-2 | NA | TRBV12-3/TRBV12-4 | CASSSSPRTTGELFF | TGTGCCAGCAGTTCTTCCCCACGTACCACCGGGGAGCTGTTTTTT
TRBD1 | 20 | TRBJ2-6 | NA | TRBV4-3 | CASSQEAGGTGFSGANVLTF | TGCGCCAGCAGCCAAGAAGCAGGCGGGACAGGGTTCTCTGGGGCCAACGTCCTGACTTTC
TRBD1 | 12 | TRBJ1-1 | NA | TRBV6-2/TRBV6-3 | CASNRGETEAFF | TGTGCCAGTAACAGGGGTGAGACTGAAGCTTTCTTT